This T cell receptor (beta chain) derives from a study of Graves' ophthalmopathy and Graves' hyperthyroidism. Orbital computed tomography and thyroid ultrasound, along with TRAb, serum thyroxine and clinical symptoms, underpinned diagnosis. Amplifying from RNA transcripts, the study obtained TCR beta CDR3 regions. HTBI primers were employed in first-round RT-PCR, then a second-round multiplex PCR followed. TCRdb ran MiXCR on the multiplex PCR reads and lists one entry per CDR3 protein. The sample contains 600,000 to 700,000 distinct CDR3 sequences, 35% to 50% of which appear only once. This clonotype was detected many times. This CDR3 has 11 residues. Deletions cut 6 bases from V and 8 bases from J, with 10 bases between.

The TCR comes from an adult man with Graves' ophthalmopathy. The material sequenced was peripheral blood. This sequence joins TRBV12-3 or TRBV12-4 and TRBJ1-2; no reliable D call. The CDR3 DNA is TGTGCCAGCAGCTCCGAGGCGGGCTACACCTTC. Its translation is CASSSEAGYTF.